The TCR beta chain described here comes from a study of post-analysis software for immune sequencing data. Study-level points and caveats: Co-batched samples clustered tightly together by F measure. Roughly 5 TRBV segments (TRBV5-6, TRBV5-1 and TRBV20-1 among them) occurred more frequently in patients than in controls. Patients with multiple sclerosis recorded significantly lower normalized Chao1 diversity than controls, the study found.

The germline V gene encodes CDR1 LGHNT and CDR2 FRNRAP. This CDR3 is 12 amino acids long. Worth noting for this clonotype: Its matching antigen is unknown.

The TCR beta cDNA libraries contained unique molecular identifiers. A few hundred thousand cDNA molecules came from about 1 to 10 million T cells. TCRdb reprocessed the PCR reads with MiXCR, giving one entry per CDR3 protein. The data contain 450,000 to 700,000 distinct CDR3 sequences, around 40% of them singletons. Input material: blood. The TCR comes from a girl aged 5-17 years with multiple sclerosis. The genes are TRBV12-5 and TRBJ2-7, with TRBD1 as a possible D gene (6 bases). The J call may be in error: the DNA end matches TRBJ2-5 better. DNA for the CDR3: TGTGCTAGTGGACAGGGCAGAGAGACCCAGTACTTC. Protein product: CASGQGRETQYF.